Below are 21 T cell receptor beta chains sequenced from a single sample in a study of spatial heterogeneity in lung cancer. Time point reported: blood at routine non-recurrence follow-up after resection. Each CDR3 protein is one row after TCRdb ran MiXCR on the 5' RACE reads. Here the sample spans roughly 18,000 distinct CDR3 sequences, about 8.9% being singletons. Sample: PBMCs, taken at follow-up. The receptors come from a male donor with early-stage non-small cell lung cancer.

This clonotype was seen repeatedly, ten times or more. CDR3 in DNA: TGTGCCTGGATGGACAGATCCACAGATACGCAGTATTTT. This codes for CAWMDRSTDTQYF. The rearrangement links TRBV30 to TRBJ2-3; tentatively, D is TRBD1 (6 bases). The V and J ends lost 4 bases and 2 bases respectively, with 10 bases between them. In germline, CDR1 is GTSNPN, CDR2 SVGIG (reference sequence). The CDR3 is 13 residues long.

This clonotype has ten or more counts. This chain connects TRBV7-9 to TRBJ2-7, with a possible D match to TRBD1 (6 bases). The CDR3 sequence is 12 residues long. The germline gives CDR1 SEHNR, CDR2 FQNEAQ (reference sequence). V was clipped by 7 bases and J by 7 bases, with 14 bases between them. CDR3 amino acids: CASNLERGEQYF. In DNA form, the CDR3 reads TGTGCCAGCAATTTGGAGAGGGGGGAGCAGTACTTC. Variable domain in full (rest from reference TRBV7-9 and TRBJ2-7): DTGVSQNPRHKITKRGQNVTFRCDPISEHNRLYWYRQTLGQGPEFLTYFQNEAQLEKSRLLSDRFSAERPKGSFSTLEIQRTEQGDSAMYLCASNLERGEQYFGPGTRLTVT.

By sample fraction, this clonotype is medium-sized. The chain couples TRBV3-2 to TRBJ2-2; TRBD1 is taken as the D call from the table, unchecked against the DNA. TRBV3-2 is an annotated pseudogene. The CDR3 length is 14 residues. CDR3 in DNA: TGTGCCAGCAGCCAGGACAGGGGGCGGGGGGAGCTGTTTTTT. Translation: CASSQDRGRGELFF.

This clonotype came up many times. The chain uses TRBV3-1 and TRBJ2-5; 14 positions match TRBD2. Germline lookup yields CDR1 LGHDT and CDR2 YNNKEL (reference sequence). The CDR3 runs to 17 residues. V was clipped by 4 bases and J by 5 bases; unmatched bases: 9. CDR3 protein: CASSPRGLAGERETQYF. As DNA, the CDR3 is TGTGCCAGCAGCCCGCGGGGACTAGCGGGAGAAAGGGAGACCCAGTACTTC.

This clonotype has a count of ten or more. This sequence joins TRBV20-1 and TRBJ2-1; D is uncertain. CDR1 and CDR2 (germline): DFQATT, SNEGSKA (reference sequence). The CDR3 has 14 residues. V was trimmed by 1 base and J by 5 bases, leaving 12 bases between them. Written as DNA, the CDR3 is TGCAGTGCTAGAGGCCCCCCCCAGAACAATGAGCAGTTCTTC. Amino acid sequence: CSARGPPQNNEQFF.

The chain recombines TRBV30 with TRBJ2-5; the match to TRBD2 covers 11 bases. The CDR3 spans 16 residues. Looked up from germline, CDR1 is GTSNPN and CDR2 is SVGIG (reference sequence). The trim removed 3 bases at V and 4 bases at J, leaving 10 bases unmatched. CDR3 sequence: CAWSLAGGLSRETQYF. The DNA of the CDR3 is TGTGCCTGGAGCCTAGCGGGGGGCCTCTCCAGAGAGACCCAGTACTTC.

This rearrangement joins TRBV20-1 to TRBJ1-1; D gene uncertain. CDR3 length equals 11 residues. CDR1 DFQATT and CDR2 SNEGSKA come from the germline V gene (reference sequence). Deletions cut 6 bases from V and 4 bases from J, with 9 bases between. In DNA, the CDR3 is TGCAGTGCCCGGGCCCCCACTGAAGCTTTCTTT. It specifies CSARAPTEAFF.

This clonotype has ten or more counts. The V call is TRBV5-1, the J call TRBJ2-5; 7 positions agree with TRBD1. Per germline, CDR1 SGHRS and CDR2 YFSETQ. Trimming removed 0 bases from V and 5 bases from J; junction bases left unmatched: 7. The CDR3 is 15 residues long. CDR3 sequence: CASSLARQGGETQYF. The CDR3 DNA follows: TGCGCCAGCAGCTTGGCCAGACAGGGCGGTGAGACCCAGTACTTC.

This clonotype occurred a few times. The rearrangement links TRBV5-6 to TRBJ2-4; D call uncertain. V shed 2 bases and J shed 3 bases, with 9 bases lying between them. CDR1 is SGHDT and CDR2 is YYEEEE in the germline V gene. CDR3 length: 14 amino acids. The DNA of the CDR3 is TGTGCCAGCAGCTTCGGCGGAGACAAAAACATTCAGTACTTC. It specifies CASSFGGDKNIQYF. The variable domain in full, with the rest retrieved from reference TRBV5-6 and TRBJ2-4, is DAGVTQSPTHLIKTRGQQVTLRCSPKSGHDTVSWYQQALGQGPQFIFQYYEEEERQRGNFPDRFSGHQFPNYSSELNVNALLLGDSALYLCASSFGGDKNIQYFGAGTRLSVL.

V usage is TRBV5-6 and J usage is TRBJ1-1; D gene unclear. The germline CDR1 and CDR2 sequences are SGHDT and YYEEEE. CDR3 length: 13 amino acids. V lost 3 bases to trimming and J lost 7 bases, with 13 bases between them. The CDR3 here is CASSSSTWVEAFF. The CDR3, as DNA: TGTGCCAGCAGCTCCTCGACATGGGTTGAAGCTTTCTTT.

This clonotype was picked up many times. The V and J genes are TRBV7-9 and TRBJ1-1; D ambiguous. Germline CDR1 reads SEHNR; CDR2 reads FQNEAQ (reference sequence). The V and J ends lost 1 base and 7 bases respectively, with 10 bases between them. The CDR3 contains 13 residues. The CDR3 DNA follows: TGTGCCAGCAGCTTAGAGGGCTCTCTTGAAGCTTTCTTT. It translates to CASSLEGSLEAFF.

V gene TRBV20-1 combines with J gene TRBJ1-1; D is possibly TRBD1 (6 bases). The germline V gene encodes CDR1 DFQATT and CDR2 SNEGSKA (reference sequence). CDR3 length: 13 residues. The germline V and J ends were trimmed by 5 bases and 6 bases, with 16 bases remaining between them. In nucleotides, the CDR3 is TGCAGTGCTTTCGGGACCCCAGGGGCTGAAGCTTTCTTT. This encodes CSAFGTPGAEAFF.

This clonotype was seen many times. This sequence joins TRBV10-3 and TRBJ1-2, with D maybe TRBD1 (5 bases). Per germline, CDR1 ENHRY and CDR2 SYGVKD. Trimming took off 3 bases at V and 10 bases at J, with 12 bases between the two ends. This CDR3 has 12 amino acids. The CDR3 region is CAISEGALFYTF. The CDR3 DNA sequence: TGTGCCATCAGTGAAGGGGCCCTATTCTACACCTTC.

Concerning this clonotype: This may be a read error: a much more frequent sequence differs by one nucleotide. The DNA for the CDR3 is TGCAGTGCCCACCTCACAGGGGGCGGGCTAGAAGAAGAGACCCAGTACTTC. Protein: CSAHLTGGGLEEETQYF. The rearrangement uses TRBV20-1 and TRBJ2-5; TRBD1 matches at 9 bases. In germline, CDR1 is DFQATT, CDR2 SNEGSKA (reference sequence). CDR3 length: 17 residues. Trimming at V came to 6 bases and at J to 3 bases, leaving 17 bases not matched to a gene.

V usage is TRBV7-9 and J usage is TRBJ2-7, with D perhaps being TRBD1 or TRBD2 (5 bases each). This CDR3 is 14 amino acids long. Germline-derived CDR1 and CDR2 are SEHNR and FQNEAQ (reference sequence). V lost 0 bases and J 6 bases, leaving 12 bases between the germline ends. The CDR3 sequence: CASSLAGRASEQYF. CDR3 sequence (DNA): TGTGCCAGCAGCTTAGCGGGACGTGCGTCCGAGCAGTACTTC. Filled out from reference TRBV7-9 and TRBJ2-7, the complete variable domain reads DTGVSQNPRHKITKRGQNVTFRCDPISEHNRLYWYRQTLGQGPEFLTYFQNEAQLEKSRLLSDRFSAERPKGSFSTLEIQRTEQGDSAMYLCASSLAGRASEQYFGPGTRLTVT.

This clonotype has just a few counts. The chain carries TRBV10-2 and TRBJ1-3; D may be TRBD1 (5 bases). With 7 bases removed from V and 0 bases from J, the gap between germline ends came to 7 bases. The CDR3 is 13 amino acids. Germline lookup yields CDR1 WSHSY and CDR2 SAAADI. CDR3 residues: CASKDNSGNTIYF. CDR3 nucleotides: TGCGCCAGCAAGGACAACTCTGGAAACACCATATATTTT.

Only a few counts were recorded for this clonotype. The V gene is TRBV11-1, the J gene TRBJ2-3; weak D call: TRBD1 (6 bases). The V gene lost 4 bases and the J gene lost 6 bases, with 17 bases spanning the gap. CDR1 SGHAT and CDR2 FQDESV come from the germline V gene (reference sequence). This CDR3 has 15 residues. DNA for the CDR3: TGTGCCAGCAGCTCCGGGACACCCAGTTCCGATACGCAGTATTTT. Translating it yields CASSSGTPSSDTQYF.

V gene TRBV5-4 combines with J gene TRBJ2-3; TRBD2 aligns across 7 bases. Germline CDR1 is SGHNT and CDR2 is YYREEE (reference sequence). The CDR3 loop spans 14 amino acids. Trimming took 4 bases from V and 6 from J; bases not matched to a gene: 8. The CDR3 nucleotides read TGTGCCAGCAGCGGCCGGGGGACTACGGATACGCAGTATTTT. This gives the protein CASSGRGTTDTQYF.

CDR3 DNA sequence: TGTGCCAGCAGCAAAGGGGACATTCAACCAGAGCAGTACTTC. It is translated as CASSKGDIQPEQYF. The chain has TRBV7-9 and TRBJ2-7; TRBD1 is a possible D gene (6 bases). The V end was cut by 5 bases, the J end by 7 bases, with 18 bases between. Germline V gene sequence: CDR1 SEHNR, CDR2 FQNEAQ (reference sequence). The CDR3 is 14 amino acids.

The chain is built from TRBV10-3 and TRBJ1-1; D ambiguous. The CDR3 length is 12 residues. Trimming took off 0 bases at V and 11 bases at J, with 10 bases between the two ends. From germline, CDR1 is ENHRY and CDR2 SYGVKD. The CDR3 nucleotides are TGTGCCATCAGTGAGTCTGGGGATCGGGCTTTCTTT. Its translation: CAISESGDRAFF.

This clonotype was recorded at least ten times. This chain links TRBV6-1 with TRBJ2-3; 13 bases fit TRBD2. CDR1 and CDR2 from the germline V gene are MNHNS and SASEGT. Trimming at V came to 9 bases and at J to 6 bases, leaving 6 bases not matched to a gene. This CDR3 is built from 14 residues. The CDR3 region has the DNA TGTGCCAGTACTGGGACTAGCGGGGCGGATACGCAGTATTTT. Residues: CASTGTSGADTQYF.